The rows below give T cell receptor beta chains drawn from one sample of a study of cytomegalovirus exposure and HLA in healthy donors. Method: immunoSEQ multiplex PCR; TCRdb's copy keeps in-frame clones and lacks some. The sample gives 55,000 to 70,000 clones, roughly 90% of which show up once; approximately 2.1% is in the top ten. Sequenced input: PBMCs. Every receptor here comes from a woman aged 25-40 years in good health and CMV-seronegative. CDR3s leave out the opening cysteine and the closing phenylalanine or tryptophan. Clone sizes are given selectively: once, few, many, or a class where the clone is expanded.

abundance: -; len: 13; j_gene: TRBJ1-4; v_gene: TRBV4-3; CDR3aa: ASSQDRDPNEKLF
abundance: -; len: 11; j_gene: TRBJ2-7; v_gene: TRBV5-1; CDR3aa: ASSLNRRYEQY
abundance: -; len: 13; j_gene: TRBJ2-1; v_gene: TRBV25-1; CDR3aa: ATKHSLAGVNEQF
abundance: -; len: 10; j_gene: TRBJ2-2; v_gene: TRBV9; CDR3aa: ASSVASGELF
abundance: -; len: 16; j_gene: TRBJ2-3; v_gene: TRBV7-6; CDR3aa: ASSLDGFPRRGTDTQY
abundance: -; len: 11; j_gene: TRBJ2-3; v_gene: TRBV6-5; CDR3aa: ASSGGGGDTQY
abundance: -; len: 16; j_gene: TRBJ2-1; v_gene: TRBV4-3; CDR3aa: ASSQELRESIGGNEQF
abundance: once; len: 10; j_gene: TRBJ2-1; v_gene: TRBV28; CDR3aa: ASVGVVNEQF
abundance: -; len: 17; j_gene: TRBJ2-2; v_gene: TRBV7-9; CDR3aa: ASSPRLAGGPIGTGELF
abundance: -; len: 13; j_gene: TRBJ2-7; v_gene: TRBV7-2; CDR3aa: ASSFQGGSSYEQY
abundance: once; len: 12; j_gene: TRBJ2-7; v_gene: TRBV7-9; CDR3aa: ASSQTSGSYEQY
abundance: -; len: 11; j_gene: TRBJ2-7; v_gene: TRBV28; CDR3aa: ASNGQGIWEQY
abundance: -; len: 11; j_gene: TRBJ2-7; v_gene: TRBV27; CDR3aa: ASSVGGYYEQY
abundance: -; len: 16; j_gene: TRBJ2-1; v_gene: TRBV19; CDR3aa: ASSIKGTGTGIYNEQF
abundance: -; len: 13; j_gene: TRBJ2-3; v_gene: TRBV19; CDR3aa: ASSPIAGFTDTQY
abundance: -; len: 11; j_gene: TRBJ1-1; v_gene: TRBV6-1; CDR3aa: ASSATGTTEAF
abundance: -; len: 13; j_gene: TRBJ1-5; v_gene: TRBV5-1; CDR3aa: ASSLYGDSNQPQH
abundance: -; len: 16; j_gene: TRBJ2-7; v_gene: TRBV7-9; CDR3aa: ASRLQKKFTAPGYEQY
abundance: -; len: 12; j_gene: TRBJ1-1; v_gene: TRBV4-3; CDR3aa: ASSRTAPNTEAF
abundance: -; len: 14; j_gene: TRBJ2-1; v_gene: TRBV7-8; CDR3aa: ASSPGTSATYNEQF
abundance: -; len: 11; j_gene: TRBJ2-1; v_gene: TRBV6-1; CDR3aa: ATSGLAGGEQF
abundance: -; len: 12; j_gene: TRBJ1-4; v_gene: TRBV30; CDR3aa: AFTTGATNEKLF
abundance: -; len: 9; j_gene: TRBJ2-7; v_gene: TRBV28; CDR3aa: ANTQGVEQY
abundance: -; len: 11; j_gene: TRBJ1-1; v_gene: TRBV5-5; CDR3aa: ASSVQPNTEAF
abundance: -; len: 14; j_gene: TRBJ1-2; v_gene: TRBV2; CDR3aa: ASSPAGRDSIYGYT
abundance: -; len: 10; j_gene: TRBJ2-7; v_gene: TRBV6-6; CDR3aa: ASSPTSYEQY
abundance: -; len: 13; j_gene: TRBJ1-1; v_gene: TRBV7-9; CDR3aa: ASSPSRGQNTEAF
abundance: -; len: 13; j_gene: TRBJ2-7; v_gene: TRBV7-2; CDR3aa: ASSLGIGGSYEQY
abundance: -; len: 11; j_gene: TRBJ2-1; v_gene: TRBV9; CDR3aa: ASSVSQLDEQF
abundance: -; len: 12; j_gene: TRBJ1-5; v_gene: TRBV10-3; CDR3aa: AISERGGERPQH
abundance: -; len: 13; j_gene: TRBJ1-2; v_gene: TRBV19; CDR3aa: ASKPGQGRGFGYT
abundance: -; len: 15; j_gene: TRBJ2-2; v_gene: TRBV18; CDR3aa: ASSLHGLAGGSGELF
abundance: -; len: 12; j_gene: TRBJ2-7; v_gene: TRBV6-5; CDR3aa: ASSRGLYSYEQY
abundance: -; len: 14; j_gene: TRBJ2-3; v_gene: TRBV4-3; CDR3aa: ASSRLAGGGTDTQY
abundance: -; len: 10; j_gene: TRBJ2-7; v_gene: TRBV5-5; CDR3aa: ASSAKGYEQY
abundance: -; len: 9; j_gene: TRBJ2-1; v_gene: TRBV6-6; CDR3aa: ASSYGGEQF
abundance: -; len: 16; j_gene: TRBJ1-2; v_gene: TRBV11-2; CDR3aa: ASSLDTGTEVFNYGYT
abundance: -; len: 14; j_gene: TRBJ2-1; v_gene: TRBV9; CDR3aa: ASSPGGTSGREEQF
abundance: -; len: 11; j_gene: TRBJ1-1; v_gene: TRBV30; CDR3aa: AWSVRANTEAF
abundance: -; len: 14; j_gene: TRBJ2-7; v_gene: TRBV6-5; CDR3aa: ASSYSGLAVTYEQY
abundance: -; len: 13; j_gene: TRBJ2-5; v_gene: TRBV7-9; CDR3aa: ASSLMEREGKTQY
abundance: -; len: 12; j_gene: TRBJ1-2; v_gene: TRBV30; CDR3aa: ARSRQGTNYGYT
abundance: -; len: 13; j_gene: TRBJ2-5; v_gene: TRBV28; CDR3aa: ASSSQQGRQETQY
abundance: -; len: 14; j_gene: TRBJ2-7; v_gene: TRBV7-2; CDR3aa: ASSLNWGGSGYEQY
abundance: -; len: 13; j_gene: TRBJ2-5; v_gene: TRBV28; CDR3aa: ASRETGGLQETQY
abundance: -; len: 14; j_gene: TRBJ2-3; v_gene: TRBV10-3; CDR3aa: AISGGGTSGTDTQY
abundance: -; len: 16; j_gene: TRBJ2-3; v_gene: TRBV28; CDR3aa: ASSFRLAGGMITDTQY
abundance: once; len: 12; j_gene: TRBJ1-1; v_gene: TRBV27; CDR3aa: ASRSPRVNTEAF
abundance: -; len: 14; j_gene: TRBJ2-7; v_gene: TRBV10-1; CDR3aa: ASSESRRQPSWEQY
abundance: -; len: 15; j_gene: TRBJ1-1; v_gene: TRBV19; CDR3aa: ASSISQTGQLNTEAF